This T cell receptor (beta chain) was identified in a study of post-analysis software for immune sequencing data. Study at large: Courses of disease covered relapsing-remitting, secondary progressive and progressive-relapsing multiple sclerosis. Study-wide results and caveats: Significantly lower normalized Chao1 diversity was seen in multiple sclerosis patients than in controls. The five TRBV segments detected at higher frequency in patients than in controls included TRBV5-6, TRBV5-1 and TRBV20-1. Batch-mates among the samples co-clustered strongly by F measure.

Germline V gene lookup returns CDR1 WSHSY and CDR2 SAAADI. The CDR3 covers 14 residues. Losses at the gene ends were 4 bases for V and 8 bases for J; bases not matched to a gene: 7. The authors incorporated unique molecular identifiers into the TCR beta cDNA libraries. TCRdb analysed the PCR reads with MiXCR anew, one entry per CDR3 protein. In the table there are approximately 690,000 distinct CDR3 sequences, 55% to 60% of which are singletons. A remark on this clonotype: Its antigen is still unknown.

The chain couples TRBV10-2 to TRBJ1-2; 10 bases map to TRBD1. The sequence was collected from a girl aged 2-10 years with multiple sclerosis. Sequencing was carried out using blood. CDR3 DNA: TGCGCCAGCAGTGGCAAGACAGGGGGCGACGGCTACACCTTC. This sequence encodes CASSGKTGGDGYTF.